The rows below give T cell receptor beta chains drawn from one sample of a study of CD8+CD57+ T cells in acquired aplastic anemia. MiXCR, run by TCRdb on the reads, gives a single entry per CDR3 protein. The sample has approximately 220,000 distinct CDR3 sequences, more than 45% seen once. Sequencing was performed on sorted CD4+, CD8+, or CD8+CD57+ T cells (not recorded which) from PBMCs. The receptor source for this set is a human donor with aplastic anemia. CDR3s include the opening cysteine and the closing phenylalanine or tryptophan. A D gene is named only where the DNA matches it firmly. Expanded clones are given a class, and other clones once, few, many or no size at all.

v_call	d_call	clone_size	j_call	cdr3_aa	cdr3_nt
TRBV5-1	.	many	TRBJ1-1	CASRADRQSLNTEAFF	TGCGCCAGCAGAGCCGACAGGCAATCCTTGAACACTGAAGCTTTCTTT
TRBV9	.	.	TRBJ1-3	CASERGRDGSSGNTIYF	TGTGCCAGCGAAAGGGGCCGGGACGGATCCTCTGGAAACACCATATATTTT
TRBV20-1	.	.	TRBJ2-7	CSASTDSYEQYF	TGCAGTGCATCGACTGATTCCTACGAGCAGTACTTC
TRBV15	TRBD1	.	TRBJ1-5	CATSRGTGRQPQHF	TGTGCCACCAGCAGAGGGACAGGGAGGCAGCCCCAGCATTTT
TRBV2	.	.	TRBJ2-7	CASSHLKVTDFEQYF	TGTGCCAGCAGCCATCTGAAGGTGACGGACTTTGAGCAGTACTTC
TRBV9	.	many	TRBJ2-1	CASSVDPSSNNEQFF	TGTGCCAGCAGCGTAGATCCTAGCTCAAACAATGAGCAGTTCTTC
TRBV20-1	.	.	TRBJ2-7	CRPEWYEQYF	TGCAGGCCCGAGTGGTACGAGCAGTACTTC
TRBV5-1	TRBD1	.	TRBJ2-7	CASSLMGQGVRRYEQYF	TGCGCCAGCAGCTTGATGGGACAGGGGGTCAGGCGCTACGAGCAGTACTTC
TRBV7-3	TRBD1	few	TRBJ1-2	CASSLIPREPDREEGYTF	TGTGCCAGCAGCTTAATCCCGAGAGAGCCGGACAGGGAGGAAGGCTACACCTTC
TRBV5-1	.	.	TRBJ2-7	CASSQTRGNSYEQYF	TGTGCCAGCAGCCAGACACGGGGAAATTCCTACGAGCAGTACTTC
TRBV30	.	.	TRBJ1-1	CAWTTGGGTEAFF	TGTGCCTGGACTACGGGGGGGGGGACTGAAGCTTTCTTT
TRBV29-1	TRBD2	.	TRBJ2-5	CSVDAAGGRGTQYF	TGCAGCGTTGATGCAGCGGGAGGCAGGGGGACCCAGTACTTC
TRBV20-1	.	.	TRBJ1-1	CSARVVLAGAFF	TGCAGTGCTAGAGTTGTACTAGCGGGAGCTTTCTTT
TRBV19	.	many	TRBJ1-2	CASSPPGSNYGYTF	TGTGCCAGTAGTCCGCCCGGGTCTAACTATGGCTACACCTTC
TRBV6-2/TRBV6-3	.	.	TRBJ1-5	CASSHKTGSNQPQHF	TGTGCCAGCAGTCACAAGACAGGCAGCAATCAGCCCCAGCATTTT
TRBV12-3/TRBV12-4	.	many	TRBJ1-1	CASSLGTEAFF	TGTGCCAGCAGCTTGGGGACTGAAGCTTTCTTT
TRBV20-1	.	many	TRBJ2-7	CSARDKVRSVGEQYF	TGCAGTGCTAGAGATAAAGTACGAAGCGTGGGGGAGCAGTACTTC
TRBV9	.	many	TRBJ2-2	CASSVGDTGELFF	TGTGCCAGCAGCGTAGGAGACACCGGGGAGCTGTTTTTT
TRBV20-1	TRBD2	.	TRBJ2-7	CSAKDGFKGGLAVSSYEQYF	TGCAGTGCTAAAGACGGCTTTAAGGGGGGACTAGCGGTTAGCTCCTACGAGCAGTACTTC
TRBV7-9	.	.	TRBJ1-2	CASSLCRNYGYTF	TGTGCCAGCAGCTTATGCAGGAACTATGGCTACACCTTC
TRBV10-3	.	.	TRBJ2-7	CASQTGYGSSYEQYF	TGTGCCAGCCAAACAGGGTATGGGTCCTCCTACGAGCAGTACTTC
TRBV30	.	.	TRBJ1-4	CAWKGLGINEKLFF	TGTGCCTGGAAAGGGTTGGGGATTAATGAAAAACTGTTTTTT
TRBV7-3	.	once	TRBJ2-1	CASSFSTASLEQFF	TGTGCCAGCAGCTTCTCGACAGCCTCCCTTGAGCAGTTCTTC
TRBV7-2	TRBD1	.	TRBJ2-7	CASSLGPGQGGEQYF	TGTGCCAGCAGCTTAGGGCCGGGACAGGGAGGCGAGCAGTACTTC
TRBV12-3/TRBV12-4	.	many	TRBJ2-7	CASRQGGTSYEQYF	TGTGCCAGCAGACAGGGTGGGACGTCCTACGAGCAGTACTTC
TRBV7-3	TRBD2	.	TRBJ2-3	CASSPRTSEADTQYF	TGTGCCAGCAGCCCACGGACTAGCGAGGCAGATACGCAGTATTTT
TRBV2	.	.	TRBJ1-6	CACRPNGNSPLHF	TGTGCCTGTCGACCTAACGGGAATTCACCCCTCCACTTT